This TCR beta chain was recorded in a study of cytomegalovirus exposure and HLA in healthy donors. CDR3 length: 17 amino acids. J lost 1 base, V lost 5 bases, and 10 bases had no gene match. In germline, CDR1 is SGHVS, CDR2 FQNEAQ. Vbeta (60) and Jbeta (13) primers were used in the PCR. The table came from immunoSEQ multiplex PCR; TCRdb's copy has only in-frame clones and leaves some out. Here the sample spans 150,000 to 200,000 clones, around 82% being singletons. This chain links TRBV7-8 with TRBJ1-4; 7 bases agree with TRBD1. The sequencing sample was made of PBMCs. The receptor's source is a young woman in good health and CMV-seropositive. CDR3 region: CASSAGGWTGTNEKLFF. For the CDR3, the DNA is TGTGCCAGCAGCGCAGGGGGATGGACTGGAACTAATGAAAAACTGTTTTTT.